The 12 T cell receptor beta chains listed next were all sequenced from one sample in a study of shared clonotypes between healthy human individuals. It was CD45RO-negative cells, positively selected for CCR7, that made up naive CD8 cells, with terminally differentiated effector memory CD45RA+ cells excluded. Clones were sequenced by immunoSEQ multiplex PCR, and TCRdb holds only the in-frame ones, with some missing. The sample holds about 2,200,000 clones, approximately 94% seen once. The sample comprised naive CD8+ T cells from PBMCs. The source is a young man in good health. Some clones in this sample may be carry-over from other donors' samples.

CDR3 protein: CASSRDRGAYEQYF. CDR3 nucleotides: TGCGCCAGCAGCCGAGACAGGGGAGCTTACGAGCAGTACTTC. This chain links TRBV4-3 with TRBJ2-7; TRBD1 agrees at 8 bases. This CDR3 spans 14 amino acids. Germline CDR1 reads LGHNA; CDR2 reads YSLEER. The ends lost 4 bases at V and 4 bases at J; junction bases unmatched: 6.

The CDR3, as DNA: TGTGCCAGCAGTGAACTGGTCGGGCGCTCCTACGAGCAGTACTTC. Amino acids: CASSELVGRSYEQYF. This chain joins TRBV2 and TRBJ2-7, with no clear D. The germline gives CDR1 SNHLY, CDR2 FYNNEI. V lost 2 bases, J lost 0 bases, and 11 bases lay in between. The CDR3 runs to 15 residues.

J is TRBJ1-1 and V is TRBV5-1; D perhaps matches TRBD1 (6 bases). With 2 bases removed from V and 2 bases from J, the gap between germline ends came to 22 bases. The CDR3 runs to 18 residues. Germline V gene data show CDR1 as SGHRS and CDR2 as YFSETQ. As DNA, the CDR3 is TGCGCCAGCAGCTTCGAATCAGGGGCCCGGGAAACAAACACTGAAGCTTTCTTT. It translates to CASSFESGARETNTEAFF.

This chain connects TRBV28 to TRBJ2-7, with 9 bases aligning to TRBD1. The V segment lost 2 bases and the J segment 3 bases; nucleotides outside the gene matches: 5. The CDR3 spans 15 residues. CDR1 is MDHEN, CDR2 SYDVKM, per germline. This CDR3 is CASSLRQGVGYEQYF. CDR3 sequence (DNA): TGTGCCAGCAGTTTAAGACAGGGGGTGGGCTACGAGCAGTACTTC.

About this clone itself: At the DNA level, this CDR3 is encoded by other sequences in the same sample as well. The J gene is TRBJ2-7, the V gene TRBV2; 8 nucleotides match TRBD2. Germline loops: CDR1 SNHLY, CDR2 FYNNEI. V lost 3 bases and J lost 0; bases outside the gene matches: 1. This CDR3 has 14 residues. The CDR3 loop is CASSESGSSYEQYF. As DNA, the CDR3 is TGTGCCAGCAGTGAGAGCGGGAGCTCCTACGAGCAGTACTTC.

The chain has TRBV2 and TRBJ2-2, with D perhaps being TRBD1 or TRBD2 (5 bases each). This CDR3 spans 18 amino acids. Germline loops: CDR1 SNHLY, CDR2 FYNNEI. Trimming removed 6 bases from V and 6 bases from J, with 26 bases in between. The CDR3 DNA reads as TGTGCCAGCAGCCCGACGGACGTGGGACGGTGGTATCCCGGGGAGCTGTTTTTT. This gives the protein CASSPTDVGRWYPGELFF.

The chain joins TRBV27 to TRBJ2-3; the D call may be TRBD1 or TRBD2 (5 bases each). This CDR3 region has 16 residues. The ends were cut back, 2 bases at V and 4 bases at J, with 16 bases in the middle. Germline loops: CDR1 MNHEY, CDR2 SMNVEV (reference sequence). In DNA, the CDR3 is TGTGCCAGCAGTTTAGTAACAGTTGGGGGTGCAGATACGCAGTATTTT. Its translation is CASSLVTVGGADTQYF.

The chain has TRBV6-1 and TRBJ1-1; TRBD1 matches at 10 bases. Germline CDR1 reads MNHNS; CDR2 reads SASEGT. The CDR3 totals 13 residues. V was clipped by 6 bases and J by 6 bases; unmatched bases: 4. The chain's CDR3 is CASRDRGGPEAFF. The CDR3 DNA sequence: TGTGCCAGCAGGGACAGGGGGGGCCCTGAAGCTTTCTTT.

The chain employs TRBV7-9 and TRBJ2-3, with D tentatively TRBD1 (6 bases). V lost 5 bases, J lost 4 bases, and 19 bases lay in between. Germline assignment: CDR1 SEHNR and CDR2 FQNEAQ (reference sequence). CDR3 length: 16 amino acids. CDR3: CASSVGTLKSPDTQYF. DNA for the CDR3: TGTGCCAGCAGCGTCGGGACACTAAAAAGCCCAGATACGCAGTATTTT.

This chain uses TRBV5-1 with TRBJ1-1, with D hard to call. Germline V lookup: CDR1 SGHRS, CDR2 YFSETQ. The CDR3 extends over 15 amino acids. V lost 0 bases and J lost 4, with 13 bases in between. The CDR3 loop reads CASSLAGPGSTEAFF. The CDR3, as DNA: TGCGCCAGCAGCTTGGCAGGCCCTGGGAGCACTGAAGCTTTCTTT.

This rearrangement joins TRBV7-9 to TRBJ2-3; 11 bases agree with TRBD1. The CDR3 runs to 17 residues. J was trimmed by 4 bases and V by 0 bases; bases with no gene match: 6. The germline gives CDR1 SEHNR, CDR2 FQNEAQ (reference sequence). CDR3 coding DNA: TGTGCCAGCAGCTTAGCCCCGGGACAGGGGGATTCAGATACGCAGTATTTT. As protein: CASSLAPGQGDSDTQYF.

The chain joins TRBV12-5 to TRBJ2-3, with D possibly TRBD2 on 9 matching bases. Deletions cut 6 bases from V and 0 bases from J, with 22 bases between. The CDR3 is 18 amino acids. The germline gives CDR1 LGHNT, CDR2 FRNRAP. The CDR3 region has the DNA TGTGCTAGTGGGGCCAGACAGGGGACTAGCAGCAGCACAGATACGCAGTATTTT. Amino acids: CASGARQGTSSSTDTQYF.